Listed here are 31 T cell receptor beta chains from one sample, sequenced in a study of cytomegalovirus exposure and HLA in healthy donors. 13 Jbeta primers and 60 Vbeta primers were used for the PCR. The data were produced by immunoSEQ multiplex PCR, yet TCRdb's version contains in-frame clones alone and is incomplete. The sample lists about 210,000 clones, around 90% occurring once. Sequencing was performed on PBMCs. These receptors were obtained from a boy under 10 years old in good health and CMV-seronegative.

The chain links TRBV5-5 to TRBJ1-2, with unresolved D. The CDR3 has 15 amino acids. The V end was cut by 0 bases, the J end by 2 bases, with 11 bases between. Germline CDR1 is SGHKS and CDR2 is YYEKEE (reference sequence). CDR3 sequence reads: CASSLGAEVNYGYTF. CDR3 sequence (DNA): TGTGCCAGCAGCTTGGGGGCCGAAGTCAACTATGGCTACACCTTC.

This chain joins TRBV11-2 and TRBJ2-3; tentatively, D is TRBD2 (6 bases). Trimming pared 3 bases from V and 3 bases from J, leaving 7 bases between. CDR3 length: 13 residues. Germline V CDR1 and CDR2: SGHAT, FQNNGV. The CDR3 loop is CASSFRETDTQYF. The CDR3 DNA sequence: TGTGCCAGCAGCTTTCGGGAGACAGATACGCAGTATTTT.

This chain connects TRBV7-9 to TRBJ1-2; 8 bases map to TRBD1. The germline V gene has CDR1 SEHNR and CDR2 FQNEAQ (reference sequence). The CDR3 has 16 amino acids. V trimming: 10 bases; J trimming: 4 bases; junction bases outside the gene matches: 17. This chain's CDR3 is CATPARDRLSSYGYTF. The CDR3 bases are TGTGCCACCCCCGCCCGGGACAGGCTATCTTCCTATGGCTACACCTTC.

This rearrangement joins TRBV5-6 to TRBJ2-1, with 13 positions matching TRBD2. The germline CDR1 and CDR2 sequences are SGHDT and YYEEEE. The V gene end was trimmed by 4 bases and the J gene end by 6 bases; junction bases not matched to a gene: 7. This CDR3 comprises 16 residues. CDR3 in DNA: TGTGCCAGCAGCAGACCCGGACTAGCGGGAGCCAATGAGCAGTTCTTC. It encodes CASSRPGLAGANEQFF.

The J gene is TRBJ2-5, the V gene TRBV28; no firm D call. The better agreement between TRBJ2-7 and the DNA end casts doubt on the J call. CDR3 length: 13 amino acids. Looked up from germline, CDR1 is MDHEN and CDR2 is SYDVKM. The CDR3 loop reads CASSSPPTYEQYF. CDR3 bases: TGTGCCAGCAGTTCCCCCCCAACCTACGAGCAGTACTTC.

The chain joins TRBV7-9 to TRBJ2-1, with a weak D call TRBD2 (6 bases). CDR1 is SEHNR, CDR2 FQNEAQ, per germline (reference sequence). This CDR3 region has 15 residues. The V end was cut by 0 bases, the J end by 4 bases, with 10 bases between. CDR3 sequence reads: CASSLASGQYNEQFF. CDR3 in DNA: TGTGCCAGCAGCTTAGCGAGCGGGCAATACAATGAGCAGTTCTTC.

The CDR3 sequence is CASSSLGGTTYNEQFF. CDR3 nucleotide sequence: TGTGCCAGCAGCTCCCTGGGGGGGACTACCTACAATGAGCAGTTCTTC. The rearrangement joins TRBV7-9 to TRBJ2-1; 7 nucleotides align to TRBD2. Germline V gene lookup returns CDR1 SEHNR and CDR2 FQNEAQ (reference sequence). There are 16 residues in the CDR3. J lost 2 bases, V lost 4 bases, and 8 bases had no gene match.

V gene TRBV27 combines with J gene TRBJ2-1; 7 bases agree with TRBD1. Germline V gene data show CDR1 as MNHEY and CDR2 as SMNVEV (reference sequence). CDR3 length: 13 residues. The J segment lost 4 bases and the V segment lost 5 bases, leaving 2 bases of the junction unmatched. As DNA, the CDR3 is TGTGCCAGCAGTACCAGGGGGTACAATGAGCAGTTCTTC. Its protein product is CASSTRGYNEQFF.

This clone was detected once. The rearrangement joins TRBV15 to TRBJ1-5, with TRBD1 as a possible D gene (6 bases). CDR1 is LNHNV and CDR2 is YYDKDF in the germline V gene (reference sequence). CDR3 length equals 14 residues. V dropped 1 base and J dropped 9 bases, with 13 bases sitting between them. CDR3 in DNA: TGTGCCACCAGCAGAGGGGACAAGGGTGCGCCCCAGCATTTT. Amino acid sequence: CATSRGDKGAPQHF.

The chain recombines TRBV27 with TRBJ2-5; 11 bases map to TRBD2. Trimming took 4 bases from V and 6 from J; bases not matched to a gene: 7. The CDR3 totals 15 residues. Germline V gene data show CDR1 as MNHEY and CDR2 as SMNVEV (reference sequence). The CDR3 coding sequence is TGTGCCAGCAGTTCAACTAGCGGGAGCGGGAAGACCCAGTACTTC. Translating it yields CASSSTSGSGKTQYF.

The chain couples TRBV28 to TRBJ2-5; TRBD1 agrees at 9 bases. After removal of 6 bases from V and 7 bases from J, the junction contained 9 bases not matched to a gene. The CDR3 is 14 amino acids. CDR1 is MDHEN and CDR2 is SYDVKM in the germline V gene. CDR3 nucleotide sequence: TGTGCCAGCAGGATACAGGGGGCAGAGGGGACCCAGTACTTC. Protein product: CASRIQGAEGTQYF.

V is TRBV19 and J is TRBJ2-5, with no clear D. The V gene lost 8 bases and the J gene lost 7 bases, with 11 bases spanning the gap. The CDR3 sequence is 11 residues long. The germline V gene encodes CDR1 LNHDA and CDR2 SQIVND (reference sequence). DNA of the CDR3: TGTGCCAGTGCCTATAATGGGACCCAGTACTTC. It translates to CASAYNGTQYF.

J is TRBJ2-7 and V is TRBV15; TRBD2 agrees at 11 bases. The junction had 9 bases not matched to a gene; V was cut back by 0 bases and J by 5 bases. The CDR3 spans 17 residues. Germline V CDR1 and CDR2: LNHNV, YYDKDF (reference sequence). The CDR3 is CATSRELAGVNKNEQYF. As DNA, the CDR3 is TGTGCCACCAGCAGAGAACTAGCGGGAGTTAATAAGAACGAGCAGTACTTC.

Worth noting for this clone: Within the sample, other DNA sequences also encode this same CDR3. The chain combines TRBV30 with TRBJ1-6; the D is unclear. The germline V gene encodes CDR1 GTSNPN and CDR2 SVGIG (reference sequence). The CDR3 length is 15 residues. V lost 2 bases, J lost 0 bases, and 8 bases lay in between. DNA of the CDR3: TGTGCCTGGAGTCGAGATAACTCCTATAATTCACCCCTCCACTTT. Its protein product is CAWSRDNSYNSPLHF.

This clone was detected only once. The V gene is TRBV30, the J gene TRBJ1-6; the match to TRBD1 covers 9 bases. With V trimmed by 3 bases and J by 7 bases, 10 bases remained unmatched. Germline values: CDR1 GTSNPN, CDR2 SVGIG (reference sequence). This CDR3 has 16 amino acids. CDR3 DNA: TGTGCCTGGAGAAGATTTTCCGGGACAGGGAATTCACCCCTCCACTTT. It codes for CAWRRFSGTGNSPLHF.

V gene TRBV30 combines with J gene TRBJ1-3; no reliable D call. V gave up 1 base and J gave up 2 bases, with 3 bases separating them. This CDR3 is built from 12 residues. The germline V gene has CDR1 GTSNPN and CDR2 SVGIG (reference sequence). CDR3 in amino acids: CAWSGPGNTIYF. In DNA, the CDR3 is TGTGCCTGGAGTGGGCCTGGAAACACCATATATTTT.

The chain combines TRBV5-5 with TRBJ2-5, with 8 bases that match TRBD2. Trimming removed 1 base from V and 7 bases from J; junction bases left unmatched: 9. Looked up from germline, CDR1 is SGHKS and CDR2 is YYEKEE (reference sequence). The CDR3 sequence is 15 residues long. The CDR3 is CASSLLREAPGTQYF. The CDR3 DNA reads as TGTGCCAGCAGCTTGCTGCGGGAGGCCCCAGGGACCCAGTACTTC.

The rearrangement uses TRBV7-9 and TRBJ2-7; TRBD1 agrees at 11 bases. Trimming at V came to 3 bases and at J to 6 bases, leaving 7 bases not matched to a gene. The CDR3 consists of 15 residues. CDR1 is SEHNR, CDR2 FQNEAQ, per germline (reference sequence). The CDR3 reads CASSLTGQGAAEQYF. Written as DNA, the CDR3 is TGTGCCAGCAGCTTGACTGGACAGGGGGCGGCCGAGCAGTACTTC.

V is TRBV12-2 and J is TRBJ1-5; TRBD1, the table's D call, lacks a check against the DNA. TRBV12-2 is annotated as a pseudogene. CDR3 length: 18 amino acids. CDR3 region: CASRLEGLGQNSNQPQHF. CDR3 in DNA: TGTGCAAGTCGCTTAGAGGGATTGGGACAGAATAGCAATCAGCCCCAGCATTTT.

The genes are TRBV4-1 and TRBJ2-2; D gene ambiguous. Deletions cut 0 bases from V and 2 bases from J, with 13 bases between. This CDR3 has 17 residues. CDR1 is MGHRA, CDR2 YSYEKL, per germline. The CDR3 is CASSQEGFQANTGELFF. Here the CDR3 DNA reads TGCGCCAGCAGCCAAGAAGGCTTTCAGGCAAACACCGGGGAGCTGTTTTTT.

The chain couples TRBV21-1 to TRBJ1-3; the DNA was not used to check the table's D call, TRBD1. TRBV21-1 is noted as a pseudogene. The CDR3 loop spans 16 amino acids. CDR3 region: CASSTRDRVFGNTIYF. The CDR3 DNA reads TGTGCCAGCAGCACCCGGGACAGGGTTTTTGGAAACACCATATATTTT.

The J gene is TRBJ2-7, the V gene TRBV18; the match to TRBD1 covers 9 bases. V shed 6 bases and J 3 bases; nucleotides not matched to a gene: 12. The length of the CDR3 is 16 residues. Germline CDR1 reads KGHSH; CDR2 reads LQKENI. The CDR3 loop is CASSPNTGTGLYEQYF. Written as DNA, the CDR3 is TGTGCCAGCTCGCCTAATACCGGGACAGGGCTCTACGAGCAGTACTTC.

The V gene is TRBV7-9, the J gene TRBJ2-4; 7 bases are a match to TRBD2. The CDR3 has 16 amino acids. Germline CDR1 is SEHNR and CDR2 is FQNEAQ (reference sequence). J lost 6 bases, V lost 5 bases, and 13 bases had no gene match. The CDR3 here is CASSPTSATTGNIQYF. In DNA form, the CDR3 reads TGTGCCAGCAGCCCTACTAGCGCGACAACGGGAAACATTCAGTACTTC.

This clone was detected only once. The genes are TRBV19 and TRBJ2-4, with 10 bases that match TRBD1. Germline V gives CDR1 LNHDA, CDR2 SQIVND (reference sequence). The CDR3 spans 20 residues. J lost 1 base, V lost 5 bases, and 17 bases had no gene match. DNA of the CDR3: TGTGCCAGTAGTCCCCGACAGGGGGCATGGGTATCTCTTGCCAAAAACATTCAGTACTTC. It encodes CASSPRQGAWVSLAKNIQYF.

The genes are TRBV5-4 and TRBJ2-1; D uncertain. This CDR3 spans 15 amino acids. Germline values: CDR1 SGHNT, CDR2 YYREEE (reference sequence). Trimming removed 0 bases from V and 4 bases from J, with 11 bases in between. The CDR3 loop is CASSLGARTYNEQFF. CDR3 nucleotides: TGTGCCAGCAGCTTGGGGGCACGTACGTACAATGAGCAGTTCTTC.

The chain is built from TRBV6-1 and TRBJ2-7; the D gene is possibly TRBD2 (7 bases). Germline CDR1 reads MNHNS; CDR2 reads SASEGT. The CDR3 length is 14 residues. V was trimmed by 7 bases and J by 1 base, leaving 14 bases between them. The CDR3 reads CASIRGAVSYEQYF. Written as DNA, the CDR3 is TGTGCCAGCATCCGGGGGGCCGTTTCCTACGAGCAGTACTTC.

The chain is built from TRBV28 and TRBJ2-2; D may be TRBD2 (5 bases). Germline V gene sequence: CDR1 MDHEN, CDR2 SYDVKM. CDR3 size: 15 residues. V lost 3 bases and J 0 bases, leaving 8 bases between the germline ends. CDR3 nucleotide sequence: TGTGCCAGCAGTTTTGGGAGAGCGAACACCGGGGAGCTGTTTTTT. As protein: CASSFGRANTGELFF.

The chain links TRBV7-2 to TRBJ1-1; D unclear. The CDR3 totals 13 residues. The germline V gene encodes CDR1 SGHTA and CDR2 FQGNSA. The CDR3 nucleotides read TGTGTGTGGGTCCTTATAGACGGCCGCGGGGCTTTCTTT. Encoded protein: CVWVLIDGRGAFF.

The rearrangement uses TRBV5-1 and TRBJ2-1, with 10 bases that match TRBD2. Germline trimming cut 4 bases from V and 8 bases from J; bases unmatched to any gene: 9. This CDR3 region has 15 residues. The germline V gene has CDR1 SGHRS and CDR2 YFSETQ. The CDR3 loop reads CASSPGTSGNHEQFF. The CDR3 region has the DNA TGCGCCAGCAGCCCAGGAACTAGCGGGAATCATGAGCAGTTCTTC.

The chain uses TRBV2 and TRBJ2-6, with 7 bases aligning to TRBD1. This CDR3 region has 14 residues. CDR1 and CDR2 (germline): SNHLY, FYNNEI. V shed 9 bases and J 2 bases; nucleotides not matched to a gene: 4. The CDR3 nucleotides are TGTGCCAGTAATACAGGGGCTGGGGCCAACGTCCTGACTTTC. It yields the protein CASNTGAGANVLTF.

The CDR3 sequence: CASGLAADTQYF. In DNA form, the CDR3 reads TGTGCTAGTGGCCTGGCGGCAGATACGCAGTATTTT. This chain connects TRBV12-5 to TRBJ2-3; unclear D gene. V lost 6 bases to trimming and J lost 4 bases, with 8 bases between them. Germline V gene sequence: CDR1 LGHNT, CDR2 FRNRAP. The length of the CDR3 is 12 residues.